These 8 T cell receptor beta chains were all obtained from the same sample, sequenced in a study of shared clonotypes between healthy human individuals. The data were produced by immunoSEQ multiplex PCR, yet TCRdb's version contains in-frame clones alone and is incomplete. The data show approximately 2,000,000 clones, approximately 92% seen once. Naive CD8 cells lacked CD45RO and underwent positive selection for CCR7, leaving out terminally differentiated effector memory CD45RA+ cells. Material: naive CD8+ T cells from PBMCs. These receptors all stem from a man younger than 35 in good health. Some clones in this sample may be carry-over from other donors' samples.

This chain connects TRBV19 to TRBJ2-7, with 8 bases identical to TRBD1. The V gene's germline CDR1 is LNHDA and CDR2 SQIVND (reference sequence). The CDR3 totals 15 residues. After removal of 4 bases from V and 2 bases from J, the junction contained 7 bases not matched to a gene. CDR3 loop: CASSKGTGGTYEQYF. The DNA of the CDR3 is TGTGCCAGTAGTAAGGGGACAGGTGGAACCTACGAGCAGTACTTC. Full variable domain (rest looked up from reference TRBV19 and TRBJ2-7): DGGITQSPKYLFRKEGQNVTLSCEQNLNHDAMYWYRQDPGQGLRLIYYSQIVNDFQKGDIAEGYSVSREKKESFPLTVTSAQKNPTAFYLCASSKGTGGTYEQYFGPGTRLTVT.

DNA for the CDR3: TGTGCCAGCAGTTCCCCGTCGGCGGCTAGCGGGAGGGCCCCATGGGATACGCAGTATTTT. It codes for CASSSPSAASGRAPWDTQYF. The chain employs TRBV28 and TRBJ2-3; 12 bases align to TRBD2. The V and J ends lost 4 bases and 6 bases, in that order; junction bases with no gene match: 20. In germline, CDR1 is MDHEN, CDR2 SYDVKM. The CDR3 runs to 20 residues.

The chain is built from TRBV4-1 and TRBJ2-2; possibly TRBD2 for D (6 bases). The CDR3 spans 14 residues. The germline V and J ends were trimmed by 0 bases and 7 bases, with 9 bases remaining between them. Germline V lookup: CDR1 MGHRA, CDR2 YSYEKL. The CDR3 spells CASSQDGRGGELFF. DNA of the CDR3: TGCGCCAGCAGCCAAGATGGGCGGGGCGGGGAGCTGTTTTTT.

This chain links TRBV9 with TRBJ2-1; weak D call: TRBD1 (5 bases). Trimming left V 6 bases short and J 3 bases short, with 13 bases between. CDR3 size: 14 residues. CDR1 SGDLS and CDR2 YYNGEE come from the germline V gene. The DNA for the CDR3 is TGTGCCAGCACCACAGGCAGGAGCTACAATGAGCAGTTCTTC. Translated, it gives CASTTGRSYNEQFF.

For the CDR3, the DNA is TGTGCCATCAGTGAACGCGGGAGACCAGATACGCAGTATTTT. Its protein product is CAISERGRPDTQYF. The genes are TRBV10-3 and TRBJ2-3, with TRBD2 identical over 7 bases. The CDR3 is made up of 14 amino acids. Germline CDR1 ENHRY, CDR2 SYGVKD. Trimming at V came to 3 bases and at J to 4 bases, leaving 4 bases not matched to a gene.

This chain links TRBV7-9 with TRBJ2-1, with 8 bases lining up with TRBD2. J lost 15 bases, V lost 4 bases, and 17 bases had no gene match. Germline lookup yields CDR1 SEHNR and CDR2 FQNEAQ (reference sequence). The CDR3 is made up of 15 amino acids. CDR3 residues: CASSWGRTSQGSRFF. The CDR3 region has the DNA TGTGCCAGCAGCTGGGGACGGACTAGCCAAGGGTCCCGGTTCTTC.

Details on this clone: It is unclear where the CDR3 begins or ends on the DNA, so no DNA is shown, and the CDR3 is as TCRdb lists it. The chain uses TRBV28 and TRBJ2-7. The length of the CDR3 is 16 amino acids, counting both ends. Germline V gene sequence: CDR1 MDHEN, CDR2 SYDVKM. The CDR3 here is CASSSSMDLLSYEQYF.

This clone was picked up a small number of times. J is TRBJ1-1 and V is TRBV19; 7 bases are a match to TRBD1. The CDR3 totals 15 residues. Germline CDR1 reads LNHDA; CDR2 reads SQIVND (reference sequence). J lost 5 bases, V lost 5 bases, and 11 bases had no gene match. Here the CDR3 reads CASSSFHRGWTEAFF. The CDR3 DNA reads as TGTGCCAGTAGTTCCTTCCACAGGGGTTGGACTGAAGCTTTCTTT.